The 16 T cell receptor beta chains reported below all come from one sample, sequenced in a study of blood T cell repertoires in COVID-19. Some clones are missing from TCRdb's copy, which holds only in-frame ones; the method was immunoSEQ multiplex PCR. The sample includes 200,000 to 250,000 clones, more than 80% seen only once; the top ten take over 1%. Sequencing input: PBMCs or T cells enriched from blood (not recorded which). The receptors derive from a man between 25 and 39 years old who had recovered from COVID-19.

This rearrangement joins TRBV11-2 to TRBJ2-7, with TRBD1 identical over 9 bases. From germline, CDR1 is SGHAT and CDR2 FQNNGV. This CDR3 is 12 amino acids long. Trimming removed 7 bases from V and 4 bases from J; junction bases left unmatched: 2. The DNA for the CDR3 is TGTGCCAGCACAGGACAGGGGTACGAGCAGTACTTC. Translating it yields CASTGQGYEQYF. Drawing the rest from reference TRBV11-2 and TRBJ2-7, the complete variable domain is EAGVAQSPRYKIIEKRQSVAFWCNPISGHATLYWYQQILGQGPKLLIQFQNNGVVDDSQLPKDRFSAERLKGVDSTLKIQPAKLEDSAVYLCASTGQGYEQYFGPGTRLTVT.

J is TRBJ2-1 and V is TRBV5-1; 8 nucleotides agree with TRBD2. The CDR3 totals 19 residues. After removal of 1 base from V and 7 bases from J, the junction contained 19 bases not matched to a gene. Germline CDR1 SGHRS, CDR2 YFSETQ. The CDR3 spells CASSLWGRTFRSGGNEQFF. In nucleotides, the CDR3 is TGCGCCAGCAGCTTGTGGGGACGGACCTTCCGCAGCGGGGGAAATGAGCAGTTCTTC.

This chain links TRBV7-9 with TRBJ2-3; TRBD1 agrees at 12 bases. The CDR3 has 16 amino acids. Looked up from germline, CDR1 is SEHNR and CDR2 is FQNEAQ (reference sequence). V lost 5 bases to trimming and J lost 2 bases; unmatched junction nucleotides: 5. CDR3 in amino acids: CASSVGTGGNTDTQYF. CDR3 bases: TGTGCCAGCAGCGTAGGGACAGGGGGCAACACAGATACGCAGTATTTT.

The V call is TRBV6-1, the J call TRBJ1-3; TRBD1 aligns across 7 bases. The CDR3 spans 16 residues. J gave up 4 bases and V 4 bases, and 10 bases lay outside the gene matches. Germline loops: CDR1 MNHNS, CDR2 SASEGT. The CDR3 region has the DNA TGTGCCAGCAGTGGGGGTTCGACAGGGACAGGAAACACCATATATTTT. Translating gives CASSGGSTGTGNTIYF.

The chain is built from TRBV12-2 and TRBJ1-3. TRBV12-2 is an annotated pseudogene. The CDR3 loop spans 17 amino acids. In DNA, the CDR3 is TGTGCAAGTCACAACACCCGGCGGTCGCCGGAGGACAACACCATATATTTT. It translates to CASHNTRRSPEDNTIYF.

The genes are TRBV30 and TRBJ1-4; D unclear. Germline V lookup: CDR1 GTSNPN, CDR2 SVGIG (reference sequence). CDR3 length: 15 residues. The V end was cut by 3 bases, the J end by 0 bases, with 11 bases between. CDR3 nucleotide sequence: TGTGCCTGGAGCTCTAAACCCCCAACTAATGAAAAACTGTTTTTT. Translating it yields CAWSSKPPTNEKLFF.

The J gene is TRBJ2-1, the V gene TRBV5-4; 12 bases are a match to TRBD2. The length of the CDR3 is 16 residues. V trimming: 4 bases; J trimming: 3 bases; junction bases outside the gene matches: 5. Germline V gives CDR1 SGHNT, CDR2 YYREEE (reference sequence). The CDR3, as DNA: TGTGCCAGCAGCCGACTAGCGGGAGAATTCTACAATGAGCAGTTCTTC. The encoded protein is CASSRLAGEFYNEQFF.

The CDR3 DNA follows: TGTGCCAGCGACCTCGGGGGTCGTGGGTCTGAAGCTTTCTTT. Protein product: CASDLGGRGSEAFF. The chain uses TRBV5-8 and TRBJ1-1, with D maybe TRBD1 (5 bases). Deletions cut 7 bases from V and 6 bases from J, with 19 bases between. The germline V gene encodes CDR1 SGHTS and CDR2 YDEGEE. This CDR3 spans 14 amino acids.

V and J are TRBV14 and TRBJ2-4; 9 nucleotides match TRBD1. V lost 1 base to trimming and J lost 0 bases; unmatched junction nucleotides: 7. In germline, CDR1 is SGHDN, CDR2 FVKESK. The CDR3 has 18 residues. In nucleotides, the CDR3 is TGTGCCAGCAGCCAAGTTGGTGGACAGGGGATAGCCAAAAACATTCAGTACTTC. Amino acid sequence: CASSQVGGQGIAKNIQYF.

This chain joins TRBV6-1 and TRBJ2-7; 15 nucleotides align to TRBD2. The V and J ends lost 0 bases and 3 bases, in that order; junction bases with no gene match: 9. Germline V lookup: CDR1 MNHNS, CDR2 SASEGT. The CDR3 spans 19 residues. CDR3 coding DNA: TGTGCCAGCAGTGAAGCGCTTATCCCGGGACTAGCGGGAGGCTACGAGCAGTACTTC. This gives the protein CASSEALIPGLAGGYEQYF.

The chain couples TRBV28 to TRBJ1-2, with 10 bases matching TRBD1. CDR1 and CDR2 (germline): MDHEN, SYDVKM. Germline trimming cut 5 bases from V and 4 bases from J; bases unmatched to any gene: 7. The CDR3 runs 15 residues. The CDR3, as DNA: TGTGCCAGCAGTATTAGGACAGGGGGAAGCTATGGCTACACCTTC. This sequence encodes CASSIRTGGSYGYTF.

This sequence joins TRBV9 and TRBJ1-4, with TRBD1 matching 8 bases. The CDR3 has 15 amino acids. Germline trimming cut 3 bases from V and 7 bases from J; bases unmatched to any gene: 8. Germline CDR1 SGDLS, CDR2 YYNGEE. CDR3 region: CASSGSGTGGEKLFF. CDR3 nucleotide sequence: TGTGCCAGCAGCGGGAGCGGAACAGGGGGTGAAAAACTGTTTTTT.

The J gene is TRBJ2-5, the V gene TRBV20-1; TRBD2 might be the D (5 bases). V dropped 2 bases and J dropped 5 bases, with 6 bases sitting between them. CDR3 length: 11 amino acids. CDR1 is DFQATT, CDR2 SNEGSKA, per germline (reference sequence). CDR3 protein: CSARSGETQYF. CDR3 nucleotides: TGCAGTGCTAGATCGGGGGAGACCCAGTACTTC.

The V call is TRBV9, the J call TRBJ1-3, with a weak D call TRBD1 (5 bases). The CDR3 totals 16 residues. V lost 3 bases and J lost 0, with 13 bases in between. The germline CDR1 and CDR2 sequences are SGDLS and YYNGEE. This CDR3 is CASSARGGTSGNTIYF. For the CDR3, the DNA is TGTGCCAGCAGCGCGAGGGGAGGTACCTCTGGAAACACCATATATTTT.

This chain uses TRBV18 with TRBJ2-7; possible D gene TRBD2, 5 bases. Germline V gene sequence: CDR1 KGHSH, CDR2 LQKENI. This CDR3 is 13 amino acids long. Trimming removed 3 bases at V and 3 bases at J, with 9 bases between. CDR3 bases: TGTGCCAGCTCACCTAGACTAAACTACGAGCAGTACTTC. Amino acids: CASSPRLNYEQYF.

This clone was observed once. The chain links TRBV18 to TRBJ2-1; D might be TRBD2 (7 bases). V was cut by 5 bases and J by 5 bases, with 22 bases left in between. The CDR3 extends over 17 amino acids. Germline CDR1 KGHSH, CDR2 LQKENI. CDR3: CASSTPRGDTVNNEQFF. In nucleotides, the CDR3 is TGTGCCAGCTCAACGCCCCGGGGGGACACCGTTAACAATGAGCAGTTCTTC.